A selection of T cell receptor beta chains follows, all from one sample in a study of shared clonotypes between healthy human individuals. Profiling relied on immunoSEQ multiplex PCR, and the TCRdb table lists in-frame clones only, not all of them. Among millions of clones listed, about 95% were seen once. Sequenced input: naive CD4+ T cells sorted from blood. The receptors come from a man aged 18 to 29 in good health. Each CDR3 is given with its conserved first and last residue. D genes are given only for firm matches.

>TRBJ1-2|TRBV5-1|NA
CASSYSGAAPGGYTF
TGCGCCAGCAGCTATTCTGGAGCGGCCCCAGGAGGCTACACCTTC
>TRBJ2-3|TRBV5-1|TRBD1
CASSFDRGGDTQYF
TGCGCCAGCAGCTTTGACAGGGGAGGAGATACGCAGTATTTT
>TRBJ2-3|TRBV6-6|TRBD1
CASSYPPTGDTQYF
TGTGCCAGCAGTTACCCCCCGACAGGGGATACGCAGTATTTT
>TRBJ2-6|TRBV2|NA
CASSGAGGSGANVLTF
TGTGCCAGCAGTGGCGCCGGGGGCTCTGGGGCCAACGTCCTGACTTTC
>TRBJ2-5|TRBV6-6|NA
CASTIGAGTQYF
TGTGCCAGCACCATCGGGGCGGGGACCCAGTACTTC
>TRBJ2-7|TRBV27|NA
CASSSYTGAYEQYF
TGTGCCAGCAGTTCCTATACAGGAGCCTACGAGCAGTACTTC
>TRBJ1-3|TRBV6-6|NA
CASSYSPGNTIYF
TGTGCCAGCAGTTACTCGCCTGGAAACACCATATATTTT
>TRBJ2-3|TRBV6-5|TRBD2
CASSRGRGTDTQYF
TGTGCCAGCAGCAGAGGGAGGGGAACAGATACGCAGTATTTT
>TRBJ2-1|TRBV28|NA
CASSPTSSTYNEQFF
TGTGCCAGCAGCCCAACTAGTTCCACCTACAATGAGCAGTTCTTC
>TRBJ2-5|TRBV7-2|NA
CASESAPWGNQETQYF
TGTGCCAGCGAATCTGCGCCCTGGGGAAATCAAGAGACCCAGTACTTC